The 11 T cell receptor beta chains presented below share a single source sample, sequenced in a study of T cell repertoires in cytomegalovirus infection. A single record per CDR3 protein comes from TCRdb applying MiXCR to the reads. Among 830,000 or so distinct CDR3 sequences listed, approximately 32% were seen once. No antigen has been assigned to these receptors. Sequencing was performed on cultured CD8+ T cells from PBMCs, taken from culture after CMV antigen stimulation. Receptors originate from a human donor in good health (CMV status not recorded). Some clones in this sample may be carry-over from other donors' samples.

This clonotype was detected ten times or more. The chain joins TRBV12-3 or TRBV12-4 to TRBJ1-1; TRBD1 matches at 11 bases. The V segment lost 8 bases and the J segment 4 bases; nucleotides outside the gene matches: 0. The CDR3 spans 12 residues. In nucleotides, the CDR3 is TGTGCCAGCGGACAGGGGGCCACTGAAGCTTTCTTT. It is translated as CASGQGATEAFF.

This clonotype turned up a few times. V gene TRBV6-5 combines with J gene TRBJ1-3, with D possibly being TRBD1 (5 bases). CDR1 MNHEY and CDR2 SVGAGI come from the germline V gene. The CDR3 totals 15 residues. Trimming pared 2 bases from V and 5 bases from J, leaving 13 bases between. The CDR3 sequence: CASSYAQGQRNTIYF. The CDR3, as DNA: TGTGCCAGCAGTTACGCGCAGGGTCAGAGAAACACCATATATTTT.

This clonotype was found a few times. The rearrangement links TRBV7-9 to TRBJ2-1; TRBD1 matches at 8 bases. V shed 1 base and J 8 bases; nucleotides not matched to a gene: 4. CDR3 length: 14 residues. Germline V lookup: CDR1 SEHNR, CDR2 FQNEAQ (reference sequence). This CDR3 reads CASSLVSRGHEQFF. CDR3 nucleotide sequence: TGTGCCAGCAGCTTAGTGTCCAGGGGGCATGAGCAGTTCTTC. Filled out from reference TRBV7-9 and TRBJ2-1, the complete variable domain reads DTGVSQNPRHKITKRGQNVTFRCDPISEHNRLYWYRQTLGQGPEFLTYFQNEAQLEKSRLLSDRFSAERPKGSFSTLEIQRTEQGDSAMYLCASSLVSRGHEQFFGPGTRLTVL.

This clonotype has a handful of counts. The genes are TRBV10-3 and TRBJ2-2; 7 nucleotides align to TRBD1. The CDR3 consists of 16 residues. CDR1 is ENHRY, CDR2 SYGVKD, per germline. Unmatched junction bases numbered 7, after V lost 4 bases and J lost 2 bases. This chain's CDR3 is CAISGDRDLNTGELFF. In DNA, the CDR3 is TGTGCCATCAGTGGTGACAGGGACCTAAACACCGGGGAGCTGTTTTTT.

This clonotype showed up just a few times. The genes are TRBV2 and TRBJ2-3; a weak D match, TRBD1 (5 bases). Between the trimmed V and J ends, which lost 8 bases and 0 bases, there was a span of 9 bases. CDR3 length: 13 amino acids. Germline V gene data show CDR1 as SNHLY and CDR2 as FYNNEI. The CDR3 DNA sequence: TGTGCCAGCTGTTCAGGGAGCACAGATACGCAGTATTTT. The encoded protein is CASCSGSTDTQYF.

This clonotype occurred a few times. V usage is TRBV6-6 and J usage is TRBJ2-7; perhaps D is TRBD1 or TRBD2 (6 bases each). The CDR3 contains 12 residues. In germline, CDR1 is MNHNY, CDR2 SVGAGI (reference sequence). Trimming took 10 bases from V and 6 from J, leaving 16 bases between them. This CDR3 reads CATRGGQGEQYV. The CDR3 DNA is TGTGCCACCCGTGGGGGGCAGGGCGAGCAGTACGTC.

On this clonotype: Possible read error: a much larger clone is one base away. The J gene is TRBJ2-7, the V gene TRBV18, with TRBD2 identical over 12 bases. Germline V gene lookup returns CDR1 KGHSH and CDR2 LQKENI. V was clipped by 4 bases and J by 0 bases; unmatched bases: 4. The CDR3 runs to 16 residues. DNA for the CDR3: TGTGCCAGCTCACTCGTGGGACTAGCGGGCTCCTACGAGCAGTACTTC. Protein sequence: CASSLVGLAGSYEQYF. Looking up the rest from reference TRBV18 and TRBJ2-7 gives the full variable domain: NAGVMQNPRHLVRRRGQEARLRCSPMKGHSHVYWYRQLPEEGLKFMVYLQKENIIDESGMPKERFSAEFPKEGPSILRIQQVVRGDSAAYFCASSLVGLAGSYEQYFGPGTRLTVT.

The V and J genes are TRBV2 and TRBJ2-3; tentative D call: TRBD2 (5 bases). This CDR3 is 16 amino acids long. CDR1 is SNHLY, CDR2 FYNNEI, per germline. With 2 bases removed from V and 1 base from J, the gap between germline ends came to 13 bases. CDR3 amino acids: CASSEWVGVGTDTQYF. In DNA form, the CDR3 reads TGTGCCAGCAGTGAATGGGTGGGAGTAGGCACAGATACGCAGTATTTT.

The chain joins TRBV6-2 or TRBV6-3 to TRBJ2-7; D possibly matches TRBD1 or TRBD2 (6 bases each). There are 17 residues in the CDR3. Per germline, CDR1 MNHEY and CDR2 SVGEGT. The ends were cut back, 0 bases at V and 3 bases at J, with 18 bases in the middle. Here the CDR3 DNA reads TGTGCCAGCAGTTACTCGAATTTCGGGGGCCTCAACTACGAGCAGTACGTC. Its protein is CASSYSNFGGLNYEQYV.

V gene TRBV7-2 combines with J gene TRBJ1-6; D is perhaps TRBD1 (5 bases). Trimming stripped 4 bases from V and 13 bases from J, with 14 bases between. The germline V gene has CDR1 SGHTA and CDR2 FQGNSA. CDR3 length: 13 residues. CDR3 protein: CASSSRALGPLHF. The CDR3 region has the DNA TGTGCCAGCAGCTCCAGGGCCTTAGGGCCCCTCCACTTT. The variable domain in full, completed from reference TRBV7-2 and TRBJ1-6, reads GAGVSQSPSNKVTEKGKDVELRCDPISGHTALYWYRQSLGQGLEFLIYFQGNSAPDKSGLPSDRFSAERTGGSVSTLTIQRTQQEDSAVYLCASSSRALGPLHFGNGTRLTVT.

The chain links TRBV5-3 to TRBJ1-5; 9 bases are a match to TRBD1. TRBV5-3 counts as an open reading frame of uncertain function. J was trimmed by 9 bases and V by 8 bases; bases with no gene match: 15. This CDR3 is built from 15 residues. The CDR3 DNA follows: TGTGCCAGCAGTTCGAAACAGGGGGCCGATCCGCCCCAGCATTTT. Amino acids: CASSSKQGADPPQHF.